This is a list of T cell receptor beta chains from one sample in a study of Graves' ophthalmopathy and Graves' hyperthyroidism. A single record per CDR3 protein comes from TCRdb applying MiXCR to the multiplex PCR reads. The sample comprises hundreds of thousands of distinct CDR3 sequences, 20% to 25% of which are singletons, and roughly 6.9% rests with the top ten. Sequencing was performed on peripheral blood. Every receptor here comes from a woman younger than 30 with stable Graves' hyperthyroidism. Some clones in this sample may be carry-over from other donors' samples. Each CDR3 is given with its conserved first and last residue. A D gene is named only where the DNA matches it firmly. Expanded clones get a size class; other rows say once, few or many, or leave the size out.

DNA | CDR3 | D | size | J | V | length
TGTGCCAGCAGTCCTACAGGGTTGGGTGAAGCTTTCTTT | CASSPTGLGEAFF | - | few | TRBJ1-1 | TRBV12-3/TRBV12-4 | 13
TGTGCCAGCAGCCCGTTTATGACAGGGAGGTCTAAACTAGCCAAAAACATTCAGTACTTC | CASSPFMTGRSKLAKNIQYF | - | many | TRBJ2-4 | TRBV3-1 | 20
TGTGCCACCCGGGCGCTACTGGAGACCCAGTACTTC | CATRALLETQYF | - | many | TRBJ2-5 | TRBV28 | 12
TGTGCCAGCAGCTTTTTTTCTGGGGGTGGGGAGACCCAGTACTTC | CASSFFSGGGETQYF | - | few | TRBJ2-5 | TRBV7-2 | 15
TGTGCCAGCAGTTTAATGCGGCAGATAGTTGAAGCTTTCTTT | CASSLMRQIVEAFF | - | few | TRBJ1-1 | TRBV12-3/TRBV12-4 | 14
TGTGCCAGCAGTTCCGGAGGGTACACTGAAGCTTTCTTT | CASSSGGYTEAFF | - | many | TRBJ1-1 | TRBV12-3/TRBV12-4 | 13
TGTGCTACCATCGCAGGGATTCAGTACTTC | CATIAGIQYF | - | many | TRBJ2-4 | TRBV2 | 10
TGTGCCACCCAACTCTGGCCAGGGGGTAACACCGGGGAGCTGTTTTTT | CATQLWPGGNTGELFF | TRBD1 | many | TRBJ2-2 | TRBV6-5 | 16
TGCGCCAGCAGCCAAGATCTAGGGGGGCCCGGCACTGAAGCTTTCTTT | CASSQDLGGPGTEAFF | - | few | TRBJ1-1 | TRBV4-1 | 16
TGTGCCAGCAGTTTATACAGGGGGCCTACTGGAACCGGGGAGCTGTTTTTT | CASSLYRGPTGTGELFF | TRBD1 | many | TRBJ2-2 | TRBV6-5 | 17
TGCAGTGCTAGATCGGAGGGACGGGGTGGCTACACCTTC | CSARSEGRGGYTF | - | few | TRBJ1-2 | TRBV20-1 | 13
TGTGCCAGCAGCCTTGATATCGGGGAGCTGTTTTTT | CASSLDIGELFF | - | many | TRBJ2-2 | TRBV7-7 | 12
TGTGCCAGCAGTTTCGGTACAGGGGGCTTACTGAACACTGAAGCTTTCTTT | CASSFGTGGLLNTEAFF | TRBD1 | few | TRBJ1-1 | TRBV12-3/TRBV12-4 | 17
TGTGCCAGCAGTGAATCGTTGGGACAGCAAGAGACCCAGTACTTC | CASSESLGQQETQYF | TRBD1 | many | TRBJ2-5 | TRBV2 | 15
TGCGCCAGCAGCTTGGCCCGCGGGGGAGACTCTGGAAACACCATATATTTT | CASSLARGGDSGNTIYF | - | many | TRBJ1-3 | TRBV5-1 | 17
TGTGCCAGCAGCTTATGGGTGGCCTACGAGCAGTACTTC | CASSLWVAYEQYF | - | once | TRBJ2-7 | TRBV7-2 | 13
TGTGCCAGCAGTTTAGTAAGGGACGGCATCGGCTACACCTTC | CASSLVRDGIGYTF | - | many | TRBJ1-2 | TRBV12-3/TRBV12-4 | 14
TGTGCCAGTAGTATGACAGGAGGTCCCTACGAGCAGTACTTC | CASSMTGGPYEQYF | - | once | TRBJ2-7 | TRBV19 | 14
TGTGCCAGCATTAGTCGGGGGGGCACTGAAGCTTTCTTT | CASISRGGTEAFF | - | many | TRBJ1-1 | TRBV6-5 | 13
TGCAGTGCTAGAGGTCTGAGGGACAACACTGAAGCTTTCTTT | CSARGLRDNTEAFF | - | many | TRBJ1-1 | TRBV20-1 | 14
TGTGCCAGTACCTCTCGGGGGAGGCCCGACACCGGGGAGCTGTTTTTT | CASTSRGRPDTGELFF | - | - | TRBJ2-2 | TRBV19 | 16
TGTGCCAGCAGCTTGGGAGGGCAGGGGGCCAACGTCCTGACTTTC | CASSLGGQGANVLTF | TRBD2 | many | TRBJ2-6 | TRBV11-3 | 15
TGTGCCTGGAGTGTATTTGCCGGTTCACCCCTCCACTTT | CAWSVFAGSPLHF | - | many | TRBJ1-6 | TRBV30 | 13
TGTGCCAGCAGCCAGCTACTAGCTAGAGAGACCCAGTACTTC | CASSQLLARETQYF | - | - | TRBJ2-5 | TRBV3-1 | 14
TGTGCCAGCAGTTACACCGTTGAGACCAATGCTTTCTTT | CASSYTVETNAFF | - | few | TRBJ1-1 | TRBV6-5 | 13
TGTGCTAGTGGTTTGGACCGCCACACCGGGGAGCTGTTTTTT | CASGLDRHTGELFF | - | many | TRBJ2-2 | TRBV12-5 | 14
TGTGCCACCAGCAGGGGGGGGGGATTTAACTCTGGCTACACCTTC | CATSRGGGFNSGYTF | - | many | TRBJ1-2 | TRBV15 | 15
TGTGCCAGCAGTTACTCGGGGGGCGGAGAGACCCAGTACTTC | CASSYSGGGETQYF | - | many | TRBJ2-5 | TRBV6-5 | 14
TGCAGCGCCGAGACAGGGGATGATGGCTACACCTTC | CSAETGDDGYTF | TRBD1 | many | TRBJ1-2 | TRBV29-1 | 12
TGTGCCAGCAGTTACGGGTCACTAGCGGGGAAGGAGACCCAGTACTTC | CASSYGSLAGKETQYF | TRBD2 | many | TRBJ2-5 | TRBV6-2/TRBV6-3 | 16
TGTGCCAGCAGTGTGGGGACAGGGGGAACCTACGAGCAGTACTTC | CASSVGTGGTYEQYF | TRBD1 | many | TRBJ2-7 | TRBV2 | 15
TGTGCCAGCAGTCCCCTAGCGGGGCTGAGGGGGGAGACCCAGTACTTC | CASSPLAGLRGETQYF | TRBD2 | - | TRBJ2-5 | TRBV27 | 16
TGTGCCAGTAGTAGTACCGGGACAGGGTGGATGGAGACCCAGTACTTC | CASSSTGTGWMETQYF | TRBD1 | many | TRBJ2-5 | TRBV19 | 16
TGTGCCAGCAGTCAAGGGACTAGCGGGGGAAACATTAAGTACTTC | CASSQGTSGGNIKYF | TRBD2 | few | TRBJ2-4 | TRBV12-3/TRBV12-4 | 15
TGTGCCATCAGTGGAGGAGATACGCAGTATTTT | CAISGGDTQYF | - | - | TRBJ2-3 | TRBV10-3 | 11
TGTGCCAGCAGTTTTAAGACCCTAGCCAAAAACATTCAGTACTTC | CASSFKTLAKNIQYF | - | few | TRBJ2-4 | TRBV12-3/TRBV12-4 | 15
TGTGCCACCTCGAGGTCGGGAGTTGACAACGAGCAGTACTTC | CATSRSGVDNEQYF | - | - | TRBJ2-7 | TRBV28 | 14
TGCAGTCTGTCTGGTCGCAATCAGCCCCAGCATTTT | CSLSGRNQPQHF | - | many | TRBJ1-5 | TRBV20-1 | 12
TGTGCCAGCAGCTCCTTAGAGTGGATTACGCAAGAGACCCAGTACTTC | CASSSLEWITQETQYF | - | many | TRBJ2-5 | TRBV11-2 | 16
TGTGCCAGCAGTTTAACAGGGCCTGGCAATCAGCCCCAGCATTTT | CASSLTGPGNQPQHF | - | once | TRBJ1-5 | TRBV28 | 15
TGTGCCAGCAGTTTGCCAGGGAGTTCCCTTTACTATGGCTACACCTTC | CASSLPGSSLYYGYTF | - | many | TRBJ1-2 | TRBV28 | 16
TGTGCCAGCAATTTGGCTGACACTGAAGCTTTCTTT | CASNLADTEAFF | - | - | TRBJ1-1 | TRBV12-3/TRBV12-4 | 12
TGTGCCAGCAGCTTATACAGTGTGTCCTACGAGCAGTACTTC | CASSLYSVSYEQYF | - | many | TRBJ2-7 | TRBV7-3 | 14
TGCGCCAGCAGCTTGGCTGCAGGGACCGATCAGCCCCAGCATTTT | CASSLAAGTDQPQHF | - | many | TRBJ1-5 | TRBV5-1 | 15
TGTGCCAGCAGTTTACCCTTCGGACAGTACGAGCAGTACTTC | CASSLPFGQYEQYF | - | many | TRBJ2-7 | TRBV28 | 14
TGTGCCAGCAGCCCTGCCGGGTCTTGGGAGACCCAGTACTTC | CASSPAGSWETQYF | - | - | TRBJ2-5 | TRBV7-8 | 14
TGTGCCAGCAGGGCAGGGGCGCCTGGGAACACTGAAGCTTTCTTT | CASRAGAPGNTEAFF | - | many | TRBJ1-1 | TRBV12-3/TRBV12-4 | 15
TGTGCCTGGAGTGTACGCCGAGGGCTGGGCAATCAGCCCCAGCATTTT | CAWSVRRGLGNQPQHF | - | - | TRBJ1-5 | TRBV30 | 16
TGTGCCAGCAGTTTAGCGAGGGGGCCAAACTATGGCTACACCTTC | CASSLARGPNYGYTF | TRBD1 | few | TRBJ1-2 | TRBV12-3/TRBV12-4 | 15
TGTGCCAGCATTCCCTTAGGGTCCGGGGAGCTGTTTTTT | CASIPLGSGELFF | - | many | TRBJ2-2 | TRBV6-1 | 13